The sequence of this T cell receptor (beta chain) was determined in a study of Ad26.COV2.S vaccination and SARS-CoV-2 variants. Study details: Recipients of Ad26.COV2.S got it intramuscularly, once or twice 56 days apart.

The treatment is: 15 to 20 received Ad26.COV2.S at low or high dose, single or two shots; about 5 received placebo; per-sample allocation not given. The samples date from day 63 after the first vaccine or placebo injection. CDR1 is PRHDT, CDR2 FYEKMQ, per germline (reference sequence). Trimming took 0 bases from V and 1 from J, leaving 6 bases between them. The CDR3 covers 14 residues. Study conclusions and caveats: Using TCR breadth and depth analyses may have led to underestimated total T cell responses.

TCRdb's copy holds only in-frame clones and misses some; the assay was immunoSEQ multiplex PCR. Of hundreds of thousands of clones in the sample, 83% were seen once. In regard to this clone: Its antigen remains unknown.

The starting material was peripheral blood, obtained in a trial of Ad26.COV2.S vaccine versus placebo. This TCR derives from a person aged 18-65 years who received the Ad26.COV2.S COVID-19 vaccine or a placebo. The V and J genes are TRBV13 and TRBJ1-1, with D unresolved. The CDR3 sequence: CASSLGSRNTEAFF. The CDR3 DNA reads TGTGCCAGCAGCTTAGGGAGCCGGAACACTGAAGCTTTCTTT.